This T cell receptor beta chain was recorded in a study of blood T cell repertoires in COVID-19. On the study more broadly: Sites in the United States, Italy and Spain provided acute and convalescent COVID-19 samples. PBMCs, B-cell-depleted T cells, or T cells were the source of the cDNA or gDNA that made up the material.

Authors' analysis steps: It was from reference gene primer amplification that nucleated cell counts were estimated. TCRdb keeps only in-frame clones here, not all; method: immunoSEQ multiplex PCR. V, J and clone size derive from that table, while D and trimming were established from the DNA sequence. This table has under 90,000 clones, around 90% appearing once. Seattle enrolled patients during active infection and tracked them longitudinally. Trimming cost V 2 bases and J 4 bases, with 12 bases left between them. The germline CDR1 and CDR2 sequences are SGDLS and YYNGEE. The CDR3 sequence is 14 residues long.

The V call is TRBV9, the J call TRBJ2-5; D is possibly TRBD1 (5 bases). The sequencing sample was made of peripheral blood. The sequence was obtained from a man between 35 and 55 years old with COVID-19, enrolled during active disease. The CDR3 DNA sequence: TGTGCCAGCAGCGTCGGTCAGGGATCAGAGACCCAGTACTTC. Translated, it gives CASSVGQGSETQYF. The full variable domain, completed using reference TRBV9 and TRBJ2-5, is DSGVTQTPKHLITATGQRVTLRCSPRSGDLSVYWYQQSLDQGLQFLIQYYNGEERAKGNILERFSAQQFPDLHSELNLSSLELGDSALYFCASSVGQGSETQYFGPGTRLLVL.